This is a list of T cell receptor beta chains from one sample in a study of blood T cell repertoires in COVID-19. Using immunoSEQ multiplex PCR, the repertoire was profiled, and TCRdb retains in-frame clones only, with some absent. The data show about 73,000 clones, about 80% seen once. The sequencing sample was made of peripheral blood. Receptors were obtained from a human donor in a cohort sampled during active COVID-19. Each CDR3 is given with its conserved first and last residue. The D gene is left open where the match is weak. Not all rows give a size; the values are once, few, many and, for expanded clones, a class.

-,TRBV7-2,-,17,TRBJ2-2,TGTGCCAGCAGCCTACTGGTGGGACACCTAAAGAACGGGGAGCTGTTTTTT,CASSLLVGHLKNGELFF
-,TRBV14,-,11,TRBJ1-1,TGTGCCAGCAGCCAAGACCGACAGTCCCTTTGG,CASSQDRQSLW
-,TRBV7-9,once,13,TRBJ1-2,TGTGCCAGCAGCCCCGATGGTATGGGCGGCTACACCTTC,CASSPDGMGGYTF
TRBD2,TRBV7-9,-,14,TRBJ2-7,TGTGCCAGCAGCTTAGCGCTCGGGGGGTCCGAGCAGTACTTC,CASSLALGGSEQYF
-,TRBV18,-,14,TRBJ1-4,TGTGCCAGCTCACCACAGAGGGCTAATGAAAAACTGTTTTTT,CASSPQRANEKLFF
TRBD2,TRBV4-3,-,14,TRBJ2-7,TGCGCCAGCAGCCCCGGGACTAGCGGTTACGAGCAGTACTTC,CASSPGTSGYEQYF
TRBD2,TRBV6-2/TRBV6-3,-,17,TRBJ2-5,TGTGCCAGCAGTTACTCGAGGGTAGCGGGGGTAAAAGAGACCCAGTACTTC,CASSYSRVAGVKETQYF
TRBD1,TRBV25-1,-,14,TRBJ2-6,TGTGCCAGCGGTACAGGGGCTGGGGCCAACGTCCTGACTTTC,CASGTGAGANVLTF
-,TRBV11-2,-,13,TRBJ2-1,TGTGCCAGCAGCTTAAACCAGAACAATGAGCAGTTCTTC,CASSLNQNNEQFF
TRBD2,TRBV6-2/TRBV6-3,-,15,TRBJ2-3,TGTGCCAGCACCCCAGGGGCGGGGGGCCCAGATACGCAGTATTTT,CASTPGAGGPDTQYF
-,TRBV11-3,-,14,TRBJ2-7,TGTGCCAGCAGCCCTGTCCGGGGCTCCTACGAGCAGTACTTC,CASSPVRGSYEQYF
TRBD1,TRBV7-3,-,18,TRBJ1-5,TGTGCCAGCAGCCAGGGGTGGGTCAAGACAGGGGTTTCTCAGCCCCAGCATTTT,CASSQGWVKTGVSQPQHF
TRBD2,TRBV3-1/TRBV3-2,once,14,TRBJ2-3,TGTGCCAGTTCGGGACTAGCGAGCACAGATACGCAGTATTTT,CASSGLASTDTQYF
-,TRBV27,-,17,TRBJ1-6,TGTGCCAGCAGTTTCCGAGCGGTGAGCTCCTATAATTCACCCCTCCACTTT,CASSFRAVSSYNSPLHF
TRBD1,TRBV5-6,-,17,TRBJ1-2,TGTGCCAGCATCACCCGGGACAGGAACAGGGAACTCTATGGCTACACCTTC,CASITRDRNRELYGYTF
TRBD2,TRBV2,-,15,TRBJ2-7,TGTGCCAGCACCTGGGAAGCGGGGGACTCCTACGAGCAGTACTTC,CASTWEAGDSYEQYF
TRBD1,TRBV11-3,-,18,TRBJ2-7,TGTGCCAGCAGCTTAGGGGCCGGGAAGGGACAGAACTCCTACGAGCAGTACTTC,CASSLGAGKGQNSYEQYF
-,TRBV29-1,-,17,TRBJ2-1,TGCAGCGTTGGCCGCCTGCGGGGACTCAGCTCCTACAATGAGCAGTTCTTC,CSVGRLRGLSSYNEQFF
TRBD2,TRBV4-2,-,14,TRBJ2-5,TGTGCCAGCAGCCACCACCGGGAGGACGAGACCCAGTACTTC,CASSHHREDETQYF
-,TRBV6-1,-,14,TRBJ1-1,TGTGCCAGCAGTGAAGGTAGGGGGTTCACTGAAGCTTTCTTT,CASSEGRGFTEAFF
-,TRBV7-8,-,13,TRBJ2-5,TGTGCCAGCAGCTTAGTCAGGGAAGAGACCCAGTACTTC,CASSLVREETQYF
TRBD2,TRBV5-1,-,15,TRBJ2-1,TGCGCCAGCAGCTTGGACAGCGGGGGGGCCAATGAGCAGTTCTTC,CASSLDSGGANEQFF
-,TRBV13,-,15,TRBJ1-2,TGTGCCAGCAGTCCTTCGCTCGGGGGAACGGGGGGCTACACCTTC,CASSPSLGGTGGYTF
-,TRBV20-1,few,13,TRBJ2-7,TGCAGTGCTAGTGGACTGGCTTCCTACGAGCAGTACTTC,CSASGLASYEQYF
-,TRBV28,-,17,TRBJ1-3,TGTGCCAGCAGCGTAGTGTGGGGAGGACGGTCTGGAAACACCATATATTTT,CASSVVWGGRSGNTIYF
TRBD1,TRBV19,-,16,TRBJ2-6,TGTGCCAGTAGTAAGGACAGGGGCTCTGGGGCCAACGTCCTGACTTTC,CASSKDRGSGANVLTF
-,TRBV7-8,-,15,TRBJ1-4,TGTGCCAGCAGCTTAGGTACAGGGTGGGCTGAAAAACTGTTTTTT,CASSLGTGWAEKLFF